Below, one T cell receptor beta chain is given with its context. Memory CD4+ cells were defined as CD4+CD45RO+CD25-. The V gene's germline CDR1 is LGHNA and CDR2 YNFKEQ. Trimming pared 1 base from V and 8 bases from J, leaving 23 bases between. The CDR3 is 17 residues long. Full-length variable regions came from constant-region reverse primers plus semi-nested Nested Universal Primer A PCR. TCRdb independently ran MiXCR on the 5' RACE reads; one entry per CDR3 protein. The sample has about 42,000 distinct CDR3 sequences, approximately 30% seen once; the top ten hold about 4%. The source of this sequence is a female donor with breast cancer. Sequenced sample: tumor-infiltrating memory CD4+ T cells sorted from the breast tumor. Subset noted: memory CD4+ T cells, CD4+CD45RO+CD25-. The chain is built from TRBV4-2 and TRBJ1-2, with D perhaps TRBD1 (5 bases). CDR3 in amino acids: CASSQGPSGGDSSGYTF. The CDR3 bases are TGTGCCAGCAGCCAAGGGCCGTCGGGGGGAGATTCAAGCGGCTACACCTTC.